This record covers a single T cell receptor (beta chain). This specimen belongs to a study of blood T cell repertoires in COVID-19. Method: immunoSEQ multiplex PCR; TCRdb's copy keeps in-frame clones and lacks some. Among almost 300,000 clones listed, roughly 86% were seen once. Trimming removed 5 bases from V and 4 bases from J, with 24 bases in between. The V gene's germline CDR1 is SGHRS and CDR2 YFSETQ. CDR3 length: 17 residues. This receptor was obtained from a woman aged 25 to 45 with COVID-19, enrolled during active disease. The chain uses TRBV5-1 and TRBJ1-1; tentative D call: TRBD1 (6 bases). The specimen sequenced was peripheral blood. DNA for the CDR3: TGCGCCAGCAGTCGTACAGTCACAGGGCGGGCCGGCACTGAAGCTTTCTTT. Its translation: CASSRTVTGRAGTEAFF.